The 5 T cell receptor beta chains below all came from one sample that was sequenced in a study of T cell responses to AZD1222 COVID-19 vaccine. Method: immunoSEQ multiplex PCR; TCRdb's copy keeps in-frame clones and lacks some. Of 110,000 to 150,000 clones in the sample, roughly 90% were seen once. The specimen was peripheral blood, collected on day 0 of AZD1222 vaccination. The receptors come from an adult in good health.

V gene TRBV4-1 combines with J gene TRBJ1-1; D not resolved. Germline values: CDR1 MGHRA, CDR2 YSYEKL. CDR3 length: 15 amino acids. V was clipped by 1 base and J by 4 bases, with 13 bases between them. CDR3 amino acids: CASSQVTQIGTEAFF. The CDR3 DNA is TGCGCCAGCAGCCAAGTAACCCAAATAGGCACTGAAGCTTTCTTT.

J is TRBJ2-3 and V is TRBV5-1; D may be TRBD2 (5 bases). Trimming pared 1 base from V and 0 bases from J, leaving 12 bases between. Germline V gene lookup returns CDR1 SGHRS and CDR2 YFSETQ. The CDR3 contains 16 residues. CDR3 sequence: CASSLRGRSSTDTQYF. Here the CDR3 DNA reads TGCGCCAGCAGCTTGCGGGGTCGTTCTAGCACAGATACGCAGTATTTT. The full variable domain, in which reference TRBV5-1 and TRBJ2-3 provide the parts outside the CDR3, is KAGVTQTPRYLIKTRGQQVTLSCSPISGHRSVSWYQQTPGQGLQFLFEYFSETQRNKGNFPGRFSGRQFSNSRSEMNVSTLELGDSALYLCASSLRGRSSTDTQYFGPGTRLTVL.

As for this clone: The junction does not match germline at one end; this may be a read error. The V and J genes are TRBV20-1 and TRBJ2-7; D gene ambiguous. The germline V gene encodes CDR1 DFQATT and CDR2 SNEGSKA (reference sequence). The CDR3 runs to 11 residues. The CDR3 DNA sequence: TGTCCGTTTGGACGTAGCTACGAGCAGTACTTC. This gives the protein CPFGRSYEQYF.

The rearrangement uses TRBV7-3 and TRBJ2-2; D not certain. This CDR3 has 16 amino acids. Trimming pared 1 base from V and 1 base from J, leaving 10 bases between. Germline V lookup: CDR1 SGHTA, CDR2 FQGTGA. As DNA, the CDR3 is TGTGCCAGCAGCTTAAAACCGGGTCTGAACACCGGGGAGCTGTTTTTT. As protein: CASSLKPGLNTGELFF. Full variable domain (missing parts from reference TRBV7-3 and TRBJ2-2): GAGVSQTPSNKVTEKGKYVELRCDPISGHTALYWYRQSLGQGPEFLIYFQGTGAADDSGLPNDRFFAVRPEGSVSTLKIQRTERGDSAVYLCASSLKPGLNTGELFFGEGSRLTVL.

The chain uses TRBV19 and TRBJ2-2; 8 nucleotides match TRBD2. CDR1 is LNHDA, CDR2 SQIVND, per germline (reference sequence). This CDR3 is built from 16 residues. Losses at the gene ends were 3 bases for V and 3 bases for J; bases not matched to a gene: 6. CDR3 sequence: CASSIELAADTGELFF. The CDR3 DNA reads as TGTGCCAGTAGTATTGAACTAGCGGCCGACACCGGGGAGCTGTTTTTT.